This T cell receptor (beta chain) was obtained from a study of T cell responses to AZD1222 COVID-19 vaccine. The protocol was immunoSEQ multiplex PCR, while the TCRdb copy is restricted to in-frame clones and leaves out a portion. Of about 84,000 clones in the sample, approximately 85% were seen once. A word on this clone: Its antigen is unidentified.

The CDR3 length is 15 residues. Germline-derived CDR1 and CDR2 are SGHKS and YYEKEE (reference sequence). The V and J ends lost 5 bases and 3 bases, in that order; junction bases with no gene match: 7. Pooling covered second doses at about 4 or about 12 weeks. Study results and limitations: Rises in breadth and depth of Spike-specific TCRs came after two AZD1222 doses. Most donors were white British and more were female, and clonal diversity was possibly underestimated. The CD4 TCRs associated with vaccination extended across spike and predominated at 160-218 and 743-854.

The sequenced sample was peripheral blood, obtained 28 days after the second AZD1222 dose. This clonotype originated in an adult who received the AZD1222 COVID-19 vaccine. The chain joins TRBV5-5 to TRBJ2-2, with 7 bases fitting TRBD1. CDR3 nucleotide sequence: TGTGCCAGCAGTTCAGGGGGTCGTGACACCGGGGAGCTGTTTTTT. Amino acids: CASSSGGRDTGELFF.